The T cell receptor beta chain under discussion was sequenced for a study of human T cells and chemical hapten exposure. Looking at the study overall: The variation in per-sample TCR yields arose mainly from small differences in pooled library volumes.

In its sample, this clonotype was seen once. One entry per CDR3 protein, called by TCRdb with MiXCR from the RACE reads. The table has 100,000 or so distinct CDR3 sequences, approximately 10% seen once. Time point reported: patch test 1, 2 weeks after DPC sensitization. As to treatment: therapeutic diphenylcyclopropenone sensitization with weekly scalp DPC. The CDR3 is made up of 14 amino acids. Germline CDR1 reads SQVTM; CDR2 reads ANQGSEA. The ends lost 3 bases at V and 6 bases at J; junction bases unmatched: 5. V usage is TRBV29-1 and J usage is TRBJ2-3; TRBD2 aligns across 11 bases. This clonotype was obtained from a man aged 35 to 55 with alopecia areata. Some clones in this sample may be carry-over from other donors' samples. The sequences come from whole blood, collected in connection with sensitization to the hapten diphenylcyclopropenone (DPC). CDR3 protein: CSVDTSGGSDTQYF. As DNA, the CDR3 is TGCAGCGTTGATACTAGCGGGGGCTCCGATACGCAGTATTTT.